A selection of T cell receptor beta chains follows, all from one sample in a study of blood T cell repertoires in COVID-19. The table came from immunoSEQ multiplex PCR; TCRdb's copy has only in-frame clones and leaves some out. The sample includes around 49,000 clones, 81% of them seen just once. Material: peripheral blood. Source of these receptors: a woman of 80 years or more with COVID-19, enrolled during active disease. Each CDR3 is given with its conserved first and last residue. Each record gives: CDR3 DNA, CDR3 protein, J gene, clone size, V gene, D gene. A D gene is named only where the DNA matches it firmly. Rows may omit the clone size; those that give it use once, few, many or a size class.

cdr3_nt: TGTGCCAGTACCCGGGGACTAGCAGGGTTCAATGAGCAGTTCTTC
cdr3_aa: CASTRGLAGFNEQFF
j_call: TRBJ2-1
clone_size: few
v_call: TRBV19
d_call: TRBD2

cdr3_nt: TGTGCCATCAGTGGCCGAGCGGGAGTGTTGCACGAGCAGTACTTC
cdr3_aa: CAISGRAGVLHEQYF
j_call: TRBJ2-7
clone_size: .
v_call: TRBV10-3
d_call: TRBD2

cdr3_nt: TGTGCCAGCAGCCAACTAGCGGAGTTCACAGATACGCAGTATTTT
cdr3_aa: CASSQLAEFTDTQYF
j_call: TRBJ2-3
clone_size: .
v_call: TRBV27
d_call: TRBD2

cdr3_nt: TGCGCCAGCAGCCGCGTCTTGGTGAACACAGATACGCAGTATTTT
cdr3_aa: CASSRVLVNTDTQYF
j_call: TRBJ2-3
clone_size: .
v_call: TRBV4-1
d_call: .

cdr3_nt: TGTGCCAGCAGTCACAGCCCGGGACAGTTAAACAATGAGCAGTTCTTC
cdr3_aa: CASSHSPGQLNNEQFF
j_call: TRBJ2-1
clone_size: .
v_call: TRBV7-6
d_call: TRBD1

cdr3_nt: TGTGCCAGCAGCTTCACCGGGACTAGCGGTACAGATACGCAGTATTTT
cdr3_aa: CASSFTGTSGTDTQYF
j_call: TRBJ2-3
clone_size: .
v_call: TRBV11-3
d_call: TRBD2

cdr3_nt: TGTGCCAGCCGCGGGACAGGGGGCAGACTAGCGGGAGGCTACGAGCAGTACTTC
cdr3_aa: CASRGTGGRLAGGYEQYF
j_call: TRBJ2-7
clone_size: .
v_call: TRBV28
d_call: .

cdr3_nt: TGCGCCAGCAGCTTGTCACTTGGAGAGACCCAGTACTTC
cdr3_aa: CASSLSLGETQYF
j_call: TRBJ2-5
clone_size: .
v_call: TRBV5-1
d_call: .

cdr3_nt: TGTGCCAGCAGCATCGAGAAAGCAAAACTGTTTTTT
cdr3_aa: CASSIEKAKLFF
j_call: TRBJ1-4
clone_size: medium-sized
v_call: TRBV7-9
d_call: .

cdr3_nt: TGTGCCAGCAGTTACTCGGGGAGAACGAACACCGGGGAGCTGTTTTTT
cdr3_aa: CASSYSGRTNTGELFF
j_call: TRBJ2-2
clone_size: .
v_call: TRBV6-5
d_call: .

cdr3_nt: TGTGCCAGCAGTTCAGGGCCGTCCCTTAGCAATCAGCCCCAGCATTTT
cdr3_aa: CASSSGPSLSNQPQHF
j_call: TRBJ1-5
clone_size: .
v_call: TRBV28
d_call: .

cdr3_nt: TGCGCCAGCAGTCTACAGGGACGGGGCGAGCAGTACTTC
cdr3_aa: CASSLQGRGEQYF
j_call: TRBJ2-7
clone_size: .
v_call: TRBV10-2
d_call: .

cdr3_nt: TGTGCCAGCAAGGGGGCCCCGTACCAAGAGACCCAGTACTTC
cdr3_aa: CASKGAPYQETQYF
j_call: TRBJ2-5
clone_size: .
v_call: TRBV19
d_call: TRBD1

cdr3_nt: TGTGCCAGCAGCTTGGTCCTCTATGGCTACACCTTC
cdr3_aa: CASSLVLYGYTF
j_call: TRBJ1-2
clone_size: few
v_call: TRBV5-8
d_call: .